This T cell receptor (beta chain) was sequenced for a study of T cells in Graves' hyperthyroidism and ophthalmopathy. Investigators excluded patients with uncontrolled infection, other autoimmune disease, pregnancy or lactation. The authors took PBMCs from 10 ml fresh peripheral blood. TCR beta CDR3 regions were amplified from RNA. A first-round RT-PCR of the TCR CDR3 used the HTBI primer set. One entry per CDR3 protein, called by TCRdb with MiXCR from the multiplex PCR reads. The profile covers roughly 400,000 distinct CDR3 sequences, with 20% to 25% appearing a single time and 73% taken by the ten largest. The ends were cut back, 4 bases at V and 6 bases at J, with 8 bases in the middle. CDR3 size: 13 residues. The V gene's germline CDR1 is KGHDR and CDR2 SFDVKD. The study, taken as a whole, reports: Most clonotypes that expanded in the thyroid above 0.001 also showed up in blood.

This clonotype was counted a few times. Its antigen remains unidentified. The sequencing input was blood. The chain employs TRBV24-1 and TRBJ2-2; D is unclear. This TCR derives from a man aged 45 to 65 with Graves' hyperthyroidism. DNA for the CDR3: TGTGCCACCAGTGAAGGGAAGCCCGGGGAGCTGTTTTTT. Translation: CATSEGKPGELFF.